This TCR beta chain was observed in a study of pediatric ulcerative colitis. Overall study results and limits: Blood samples from a couple of patients yielded substantially fewer templates and were excluded from blood-rectal overlap analysis. Repertoires came from total lymphocyte DNA, not specific subsets.

The data were produced by immunoSEQ multiplex PCR, yet TCRdb's version contains in-frame clones alone and is incomplete. The table shows about 60,000 clones, with over 70% occurring only once. Comments on this clone: What it recognizes is unknown.

Germline CDR1 SGHRS, CDR2 YFSETQ. This CDR3 spans 13 amino acids. J lost 1 base, V lost 6 bases, and 3 bases had no gene match. Sequencing input: blood. This TCR came from a boy between 10 and 17 years old who was a control in a study of pediatric ulcerative colitis. V usage is TRBV5-1 and J usage is TRBJ2-5, with 7 bases lining up with TRBD1. The CDR3 region is CASTRGTQETQYF. CDR3 nucleotide sequence: TGCGCCAGCACCAGGGGGACCCAAGAGACCCAGTACTTC.